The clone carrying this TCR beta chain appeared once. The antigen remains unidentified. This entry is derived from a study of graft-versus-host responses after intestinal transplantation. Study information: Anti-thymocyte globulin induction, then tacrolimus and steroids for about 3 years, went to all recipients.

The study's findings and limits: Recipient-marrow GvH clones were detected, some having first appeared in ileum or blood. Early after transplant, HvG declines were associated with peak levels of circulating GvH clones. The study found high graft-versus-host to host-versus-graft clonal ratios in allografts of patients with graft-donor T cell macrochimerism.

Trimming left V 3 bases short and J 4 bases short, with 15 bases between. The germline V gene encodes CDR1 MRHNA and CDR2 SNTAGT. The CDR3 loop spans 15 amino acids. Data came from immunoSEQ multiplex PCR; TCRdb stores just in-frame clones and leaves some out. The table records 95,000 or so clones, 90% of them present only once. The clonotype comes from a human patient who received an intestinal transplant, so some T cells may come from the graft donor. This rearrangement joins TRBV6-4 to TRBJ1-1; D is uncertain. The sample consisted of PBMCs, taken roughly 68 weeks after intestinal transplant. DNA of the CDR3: TGTGCCAGCAGTGAATCCCTGGGATTGGGCACTGAAGCTTTCTTT. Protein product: CASSESLGLGTEAFF.